The clone carrying this T cell receptor (beta chain) was observed many times. Its specificity is not known. One junction end does not reproduce the germline sequence, and a read error may be involved. The CDR3 runs 15 residues. Looked up from germline, CDR1 is MGHRA and CDR2 is YSYEKL. TCRdb processed the reads anew with MiXCR; each CDR3 protein has one entry. The data show 300,000 or so distinct CDR3 sequences, 20% to 25% seen once. This specimen belongs to a study of T cell repertoires in cytomegalovirus infection. Study context: Indicated by public TCR beta signatures were CMV infection and matching HLA type. Whole-study findings and limits: Within the response measured ex vivo, HLA-C-restricted CMV-specific TCR beta clonotypes were dominant.

This sequence joins TRBV4-1 and TRBJ2-7, with 10 bases lining up with TRBD2. Sample: cultured PBMCs, taken from culture after CMV antigen stimulation. The sequence was collected from a human donor in good health (CMV status not recorded). Some clones in this sample may be carry-over from other donors' samples. CDR3 in amino acids: CASSLLAGGPYEQYF. The CDR3 coding sequence is TGTGCCAGCAGCTTGTTAGCGGGAGGTCCCTACGAGCAGTACTTC.